This paragraph covers one T cell receptor (beta chain) sequence. Its antigen is still unknown. This record belongs to a study of OX40 agonist ivuxolimab in advanced cancers. Overall study results and limits: No determination was made of the antigen specificity of the expanded peripheral T cells. At 0.1 to 3.0 mg/kg, clonal expansion of CD4+ and CD8+ blood T cells had occurred by week 6.

CDR3 length: 16 residues. J was trimmed by 7 bases and V by 5 bases; bases with no gene match: 11. Per the germline V gene, CDR1 is SGHVS and CDR2 is FQNEAQ. Clones were read by immunoSEQ multiplex PCR, and TCRdb kept only the in-frame ones, dropping some. This sample has 20,000 to 25,000 clones, with around 87% found just once. Sequencing used CD4+ or CD8+ T cells sorted from blood, obtained in a trial of the OX40 agonist ivuxolimab. The sequence derives from an adult with an advanced solid tumor such as melanoma, head and neck, liver or kidney cancer. The chain employs TRBV7-8 and TRBJ2-2, with 9 bases aligning to TRBD2. CDR3 in DNA: TGTGCCAGCAGCCTAAGAATTAGCGGGGGAGGCGGGGAGCTGTTTTTT. It specifies CASSLRISGGGGELFF.